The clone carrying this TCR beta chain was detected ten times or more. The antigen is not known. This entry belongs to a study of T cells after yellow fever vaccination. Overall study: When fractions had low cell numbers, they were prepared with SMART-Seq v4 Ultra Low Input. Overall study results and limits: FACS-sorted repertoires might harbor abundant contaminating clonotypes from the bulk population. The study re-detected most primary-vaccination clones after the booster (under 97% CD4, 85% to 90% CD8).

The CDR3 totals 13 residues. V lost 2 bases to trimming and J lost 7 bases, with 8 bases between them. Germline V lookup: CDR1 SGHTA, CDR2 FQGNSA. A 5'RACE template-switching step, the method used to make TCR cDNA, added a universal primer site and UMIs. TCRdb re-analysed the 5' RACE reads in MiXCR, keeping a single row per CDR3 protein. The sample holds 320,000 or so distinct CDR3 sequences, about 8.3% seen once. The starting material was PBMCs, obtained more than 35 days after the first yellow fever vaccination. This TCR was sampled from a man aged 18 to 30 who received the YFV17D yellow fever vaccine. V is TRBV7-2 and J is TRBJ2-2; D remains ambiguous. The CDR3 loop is CASSLNLGGELFF. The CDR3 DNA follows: TGTGCCAGCAGCTTAAACCTAGGCGGGGAGCTGTTTTTT.